These T cell receptor beta chains were read from a single sample in a study of T cells in Graves' hyperthyroidism and ophthalmopathy. TCRdb analysed the multiplex PCR reads with MiXCR anew, one entry per CDR3 protein. Counted here are around 600,000 distinct CDR3 sequences, roughly 16% occurring once; the ten biggest clones make up 2.5% to 4%. Sequenced: blood. Receptor source: a woman aged 40 to 55 with Graves' ophthalmopathy. Both conserved end residues are part of each CDR3.

>TRBV27|TRBJ1-5
CASSLGYDGPQHF
>TRBV2|TRBJ2-7
CASSADRGRVYEQYF
>TRBV7-9|TRBJ1-1
CASSLISRGALF
>TRBV4-1|TRBJ2-7
CASSQDSSFEQYF
>TRBV19|TRBJ2-2
CASSAVGSAGELFF
>TRBV15|TRBJ2-7
CATSRDGAASYEQYF
>TRBV18|TRBJ1-2
CATSVDDNYGYTF
>TRBV5-5|TRBJ2-7
CASSSAGTNEQYF
>TRBV6-1|.
CASSRRQETQFF
>TRBV11-3|TRBJ2-5
CASSSWDRDETQYF
>TRBV6-5|TRBJ2-7
CASSYGGQGNEQYF
>TRBV2|TRBJ1-1
CASTRERVGTEAFF
>TRBV7-8|TRBJ2-2
CASSLASQRNTGELFF
>TRBV19|TRBJ2-3
CASRPGTGATDTQYF
>TRBV7-9|TRBJ2-3
CASSLSGRVATDTQYF
>TRBV27|TRBJ1-1
CASSDRQGMNTEAFF
>TRBV7-2|TRBJ2-3
CASSQTGARTDTQYF
>TRBV29-1|TRBJ1-2
CSVDFGQARNGYTF
>TRBV6-1|TRBJ1-4
CATGGGGFNEKLFF
>TRBV18|TRBJ1-2
CASSPGGQSYGYTF
>TRBV28|TRBJ2-5
CASARGGVTEETQYF
>TRBV20-1|TRBJ2-3
CSALPTAGGEPPDTQYF